The source of this T cell receptor (beta chain) is a study of T cell repertoires in cytomegalovirus infection. The germline CDR1 and CDR2 sequences are SEHNR and FQNEAQ (reference sequence). CDR3 size: 12 residues. The V end was cut by 5 bases, the J end by 2 bases, with 3 bases between. A single record per CDR3 protein comes from TCRdb applying MiXCR to the reads. The data contain hundreds of thousands of distinct CDR3 sequences, roughly a third of them singletons. There are many counts of this clonotype. Its antigen is not known. Study-wide results and caveats: The response measured ex vivo was dominated by TCR beta clonotypes (HLA-C-restricted and CMV-specific).

Sequencing was performed on cultured PBMCs, taken from culture after CMV antigen stimulation. The receptor's source is a human donor in good health (CMV status not recorded). Some clones in this sample may be carry-over from other donors' samples. This chain links TRBV7-9 with TRBJ2-2; D ambiguous. CDR3 sequence: CASSLNTGELFF. CDR3 DNA: TGTGCCAGCAGCCTTAACACCGGGGAGCTGTTTTTT.